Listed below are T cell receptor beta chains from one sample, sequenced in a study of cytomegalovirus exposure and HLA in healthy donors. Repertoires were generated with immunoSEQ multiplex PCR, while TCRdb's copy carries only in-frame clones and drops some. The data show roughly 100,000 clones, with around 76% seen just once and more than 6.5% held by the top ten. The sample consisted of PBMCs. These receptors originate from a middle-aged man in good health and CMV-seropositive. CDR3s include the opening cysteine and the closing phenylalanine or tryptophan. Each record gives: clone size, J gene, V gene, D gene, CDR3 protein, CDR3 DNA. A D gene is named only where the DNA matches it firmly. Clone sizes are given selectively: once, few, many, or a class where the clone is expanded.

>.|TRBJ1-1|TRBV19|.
CASSIGSRNTEAFF
TGTGCCAGTAGTATTGGTTCCAGGAACACTGAAGCTTTCTTT
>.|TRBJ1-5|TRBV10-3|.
CAISDGLQGGQPQHF
TGTGCCATTTCGGACGGCCTCCAAGGAGGACAGCCCCAGCATTTT
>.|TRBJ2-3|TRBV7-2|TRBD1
CASSGTGADTQYF
TGTGCCAGCAGCGGAACAGGGGCAGATACGCAGTATTTT
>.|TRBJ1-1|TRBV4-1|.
CASSQGSGTEAFF
TGCGCCAGCAGCCAAGGATCGGGGACTGAAGCTTTCTTT
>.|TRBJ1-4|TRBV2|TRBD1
CASSEARTGGNEKLFF
TGTGCCAGCAGTGAAGCGCGGACAGGGGGCAATGAAAAACTGTTTTTT
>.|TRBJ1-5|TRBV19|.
CASSTGAQPQHF
TGTGCCAGTAGTACAGGGGCTCAGCCCCAGCATTTT
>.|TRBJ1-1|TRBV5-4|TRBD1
CASSLVRLQGAKTEAFF
TGTGCCAGCAGCTTAGTGCGGCTACAGGGGGCAAAGACTGAAGCTTTCTTT
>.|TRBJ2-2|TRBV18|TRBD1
CASSWTGVSNTGELFF
TGTGCCAGCTCATGGACAGGGGTGTCCAACACCGGGGAGCTGTTTTTT
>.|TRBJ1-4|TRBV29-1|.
CSAVSGFVEKLFF
TGCAGCGCAGTGTCAGGGTTCGTTGAAAAACTGTTTTTT
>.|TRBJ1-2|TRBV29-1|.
CSVDPSGGYYGYTF
TGCAGCGTTGACCCGTCCGGGGGATACTATGGCTACACCTTC
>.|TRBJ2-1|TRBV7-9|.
CASSLPMDYEQFF
TGTGCCAGCAGCTTACCCATGGACTATGAGCAGTTCTTC
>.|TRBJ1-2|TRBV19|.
CASSISGVGGYTF
TGTGCCAGTAGTATATCAGGGGTAGGTGGCTACACCTTC
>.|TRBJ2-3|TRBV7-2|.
CASSPRTPSTDTQYF
TGTGCCAGCAGCCCACGGACACCTAGCACAGATACGCAGTATTTT
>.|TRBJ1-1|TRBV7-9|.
CASRGSLNTEAFF
TGTGCCAGCAGGGGGAGTTTGAACACTGAAGCTTTCTTT
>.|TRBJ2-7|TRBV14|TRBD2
CASSHTSGSVYEQYF
TGTGCCAGCAGCCATACTAGCGGGAGTGTGTACGAGCAGTACTTC
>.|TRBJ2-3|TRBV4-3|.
CASSQDHGLTDTQYF
TGCGCCAGCAGCCAAGATCACGGTCTTACAGATACGCAGTATTTT
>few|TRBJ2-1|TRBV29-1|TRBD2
CSVVAGGLYNEQFF
TGCAGCGTAGTAGCGGGGGGGCTCTACAATGAGCAGTTCTTC
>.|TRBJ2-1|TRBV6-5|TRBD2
CASRQLAGVLQFF
TGTGCCAGCAGGCAACTAGCGGGGGTGTTGCAGTTCTTC
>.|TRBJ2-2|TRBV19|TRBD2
CASRLGLAGGRNTGELFF
TGTGCCAGCCGTCTAGGGCTAGCGGGGGGGCGGAACACCGGGGAGCTGTTTTTT
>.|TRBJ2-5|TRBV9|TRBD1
CASTTTGGLVETQYF
TGTGCCAGCACCACGACAGGGGGCTTAGTGGAGACCCAGTACTTC
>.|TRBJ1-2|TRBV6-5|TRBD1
CASNGGQLTNYGYTF
TGTGCCAGCAATGGGGGACAGCTCACTAACTATGGCTACACCTTC
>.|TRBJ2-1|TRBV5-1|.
CASSLVQGGNEQFF
TGCGCCAGCAGCTTGGTTCAGGGTGGAAATGAGCAGTTCTTC
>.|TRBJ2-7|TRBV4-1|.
CASSQEQFHTYEQYF
TGCGCCAGCAGCCAAGAACAGTTTCATACCTACGAGCAGTACTTC
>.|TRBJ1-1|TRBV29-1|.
CSVLRVWTEAFF
TGCAGCGTCCTCAGGGTTTGGACTGAAGCTTTCTTT
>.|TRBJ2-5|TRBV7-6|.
CASSLGDWVGGETQYF
TGTGCCAGCAGCTTAGGGGACTGGGTCGGGGGAGAGACCCAGTACTTC
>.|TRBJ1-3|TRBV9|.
CASSQGGSGNTIYF
TGTGCCAGCAGCCAAGGAGGCTCTGGAAACACCATATATTTT
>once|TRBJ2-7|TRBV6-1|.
CASSVERGEQYF
TGTGCCAGCAGTGTCGAGAGAGGCGAGCAGTACTTC
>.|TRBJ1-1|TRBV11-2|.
CASSRPDSYTEAFF
TGTGCCAGCAGCCGCCCTGACAGCTACACTGAAGCTTTCTTT
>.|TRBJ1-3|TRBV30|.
CAWDPRGSGNTIYF
TGTGCCTGGGACCCCCGGGGATCTGGAAACACCATATATTTT
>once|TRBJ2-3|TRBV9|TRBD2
CASSSYLAGRGDTQYF
TGTGCCAGCAGCTCCTACTTAGCGGGTAGAGGAGATACGCAGTATTTT
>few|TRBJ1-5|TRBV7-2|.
CASSLEGGAQPQHF
TGTGCCAGCAGCTTAGAGGGAGGGGCTCAGCCCCAGCATTTT
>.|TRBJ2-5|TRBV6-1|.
CASSEARRGVQETQYF
TGTGCCAGCAGTGAAGCGAGACGCGGGGTTCAAGAGACCCAGTACTTC
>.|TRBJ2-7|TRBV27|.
CASSLYGAGRNEQYF
TGTGCCAGCAGTTTATACGGGGCAGGGAGGAACGAGCAGTACTTC
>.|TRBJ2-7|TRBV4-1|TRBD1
CASSQGWLGTGGSYEQYF
TGCGCCAGCAGCCAAGGGTGGCTCGGGACAGGTGGTTCCTACGAGCAGTACTTC
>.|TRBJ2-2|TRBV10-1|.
CASRPGNTGELFF
TGCGCCAGCAGACCAGGGAACACCGGGGAGCTGTTTTTT
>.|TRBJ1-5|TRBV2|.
CASSKGREGNQPQHF
TGTGCCAGCAGTAAGGGGAGGGAAGGGAATCAGCCCCAGCATTTT
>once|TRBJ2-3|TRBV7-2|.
CASSFPSTDTQYF
TGTGCCAGCAGCTTTCCGTCGACAGATACGCAGTATTTT
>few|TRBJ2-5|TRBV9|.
CASSAYRGGINF
TGTGCCAGCAGCGCCTACAGGGGGGGCATAAACTTC
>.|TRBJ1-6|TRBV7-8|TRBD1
CASSLEDRVNSPLHF
TGTGCCAGCAGCTTAGAGGACAGGGTTAATTCACCCCTCCACTTT
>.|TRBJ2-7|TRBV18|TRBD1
CASSRTGDSYEQYF
TGTGCCAGCTCAAGGACAGGGGACTCCTACGAGCAGTACTTC
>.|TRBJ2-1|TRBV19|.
CASSTGTRGHNEQFF
TGTGCCAGTAGTACCGGGACGCGGGGGCACAATGAGCAGTTCTTC
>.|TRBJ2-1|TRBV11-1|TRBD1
CASSSRDRASYNEQFF
TGTGCCAGCAGCTCCCGGGACAGGGCTTCCTACAATGAGCAGTTCTTC
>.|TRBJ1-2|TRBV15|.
CATSRDRGDSYGYTF
TGTGCCACCAGCAGAGATCGTGGAGACAGCTATGGCTACACCTTC
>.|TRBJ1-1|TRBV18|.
CASSPYSDILGNTEAFF
TGTGCCAGCTCACCCTACTCGGACATTTTGGGGAACACTGAAGCTTTCTTT
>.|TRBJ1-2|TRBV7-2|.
CASSLAIYTDNYGYTF
TGTGCCAGCAGCTTAGCTATCTATACAGACAACTATGGCTACACCTTC
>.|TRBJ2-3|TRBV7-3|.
CASSLTGDTQYF
TGTGCCAGCAGCTTAACCGGGGATACGCAGTATTTT
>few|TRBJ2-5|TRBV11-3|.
CASSLGGVGETQYF
TGTGCCAGCAGCTTAGGGGGAGTTGGAGAGACCCAGTACTTC
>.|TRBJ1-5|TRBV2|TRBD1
CASSEEFGTGYQPQHF
TGTGCCAGCAGTGAAGAGTTTGGGACAGGTTATCAGCCCCAGCATTTT
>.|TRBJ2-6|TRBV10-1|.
CASSELRVDLEGFSGANVLTF
TGCGCCAGCAGTGAGTTGAGGGTGGATTTAGAAGGTTTCTCTGGGGCCAACGTCCTGACTTTC
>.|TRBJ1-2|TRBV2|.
CASSDSPFYGYTF
TGTGCCAGCAGTGATAGTCCGTTCTATGGCTACACCTTC
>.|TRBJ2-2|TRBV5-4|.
CASSPTEGLTGELFF
TGTGCCAGCAGCCCAACCGAGGGCCTCACCGGGGAGCTGTTTTTT
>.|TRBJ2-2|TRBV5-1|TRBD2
CASSRRGLGNTGELFF
TGCGCCAGCAGCAGACGGGGACTAGGGAACACCGGGGAGCTGTTTTTT